Presented here are 12 T cell receptor beta chains from one specimen sequenced in a study of cytomegalovirus exposure and HLA in healthy donors. Primers included in the PCR were 60 Vbeta and 13 Jbeta primers. TCRdb keeps only in-frame clones here, not all; method: immunoSEQ multiplex PCR. There are some 90,000 clones in the sample; around 70% occur only once, and under 3% lies in the top ten. Specimen: PBMCs. These receptors all come from a man aged 45-60 years in good health and CMV-seronegative.

V and J are TRBV2 and TRBJ2-2, with a tentative D call TRBD1 (5 bases). Germline loops: CDR1 SNHLY, CDR2 FYNNEI. This CDR3 has 14 amino acids. Trimming removed 8 bases at V and 6 bases at J, with 16 bases between. The CDR3 bases are TGTGCCAGCGGCGTCCGAGCCAGGGCCGGGGAGCTGTTTTTT. Amino acid sequence: CASGVRARAGELFF.

J is TRBJ1-2 and V is TRBV19; D call uncertain. Trimming took 4 bases from V and 5 from J, leaving 14 bases between them. The CDR3 consists of 14 residues. Germline V gives CDR1 LNHDA, CDR2 SQIVND (reference sequence). CDR3 region: CASSKRGIDYGYTF. The CDR3 bases are TGTGCCAGTAGTAAGCGGGGAATTGATTATGGCTACACCTTC. Complete variable domain (other parts from reference TRBV19 and TRBJ1-2): DGGITQSPKYLFRKEGQNVTLSCEQNLNHDAMYWYRQDPGQGLRLIYYSQIVNDFQKGDIAEGYSVSREKKESFPLTVTSAQKNPTAFYLCASSKRGIDYGYTFGSGTRLTVV.

Here the CDR3 reads CASQAGVGAEAFF. CDR3 sequence (DNA): TGTGCCAGCCAGGCCGGGGTTGGCGCTGAAGCTTTCTTT. The chain recombines TRBV27 with TRBJ1-1; D ambiguous. The CDR3 has 13 amino acids. The germline V gene has CDR1 MNHEY and CDR2 SMNVEV (reference sequence). Trimming shortened V by 8 bases and J by 6 bases, and 16 bases separated the two germline ends.

This clone was detected once. The V gene is TRBV18, the J gene TRBJ2-1, with 9 positions matching TRBD2. Germline values: CDR1 KGHSH, CDR2 LQKENI. This CDR3 has 15 amino acids. Trimming at V came to 5 bases and at J to 2 bases, leaving 4 bases not matched to a gene. CDR3 DNA sequence: TGTGCCAGCTCAGGCGGGGGGGTCACCTACAATGAGCAGTTCTTC. Protein sequence: CASSGGGVTYNEQFF.

Worth noting for this clone: This clone may be a read error of a much larger clone one base away. The sample holds other DNA sequences that translate to the same CDR3. The chain links TRBV5-1 to TRBJ2-5; possibly TRBD1 for D (5 bases). Deletions cut 0 bases from V and 0 bases from J, with 9 bases between. Germline values: CDR1 SGHRS, CDR2 YFSETQ. The CDR3 spans 15 residues. CDR3 region: CASSLAGHNQETQYF. CDR3 DNA: TGCGCCAGCAGCTTGGCAGGGCATAACCAAGAGACCCAGTACTTC.

CDR3: CASSRGTDEKLFF. Here the CDR3 DNA reads TGTGCCAGTAGTCGGGGGACGGATGAAAAACTGTTTTTT. This chain joins TRBV19 and TRBJ1-4, with D perhaps TRBD1 (5 bases). The CDR3 is made up of 13 amino acids. In germline, CDR1 is LNHDA, CDR2 SQIVND (reference sequence). The germline V and J ends were trimmed by 5 bases and 6 bases, with 10 bases remaining between them.

The rearrangement joins TRBV19 to TRBJ2-3, with D possibly TRBD1 on 5 matching bases. Germline V CDR1 and CDR2: LNHDA, SQIVND (reference sequence). The CDR3 totals 13 residues. V was cut by 1 base and J by 4 bases, with 6 bases left in between. The CDR3 reads CASSIVGADTQYF. CDR3 nucleotide sequence: TGTGCCAGTAGTATAGTAGGGGCAGATACGCAGTATTTT.

Comments on this clone: An end of the junction does not agree with germline; a read error may underlie this. The chain carries TRBV7-9 and TRBJ2-7, with a tentative D call TRBD2 (6 bases). The CDR3 totals 16 residues. CDR1 and CDR2 (germline): SEHNR, FQNEAQ (reference sequence). The CDR3, as DNA: TGTTCCAGCAGCTTAGGAGTAATCGGTAGCGGTTTAGAGCAGTACTTC. This sequence encodes CSSSLGVIGSGLEQYF.

The chain joins TRBV9 to TRBJ2-5; D gene unclear. CDR1 is SGDLS and CDR2 is YYNGEE in the germline V gene. CDR3 length equals 14 residues. The germline V and J ends were trimmed by 1 base and 4 bases, with 11 bases remaining between them. The CDR3 DNA sequence: TGTGCCAGCAGCGTAAGGCTAGGCGGAGAGACCCAGTACTTC. Protein product: CASSVRLGGETQYF.

This clone was counted only a few times. This sequence joins TRBV2 and TRBJ2-5; D may be TRBD1 (6 bases). Trimming pared 6 bases from V and 4 bases from J, leaving 18 bases between. The CDR3 length is 15 residues. Germline-derived CDR1 and CDR2 are SNHLY and FYNNEI. The chain's CDR3 is CASRRAPGERETQYF. The CDR3 DNA is TGTGCCAGCAGACGAGCCCCAGGGGAACGAGAGACCCAGTACTTC.

V usage is TRBV30 and J usage is TRBJ2-7, with D tentatively TRBD2 (7 bases). This CDR3 has 15 amino acids. Germline CDR1 reads GTSNPN; CDR2 reads SVGIG (reference sequence). The V end lost 1 base, the J end lost 5 bases, and 18 bases lay between the germline ends. CDR3 region: CAWSGRRGRSHEQYF. DNA of the CDR3: TGTGCCTGGAGTGGACGGCGGGGGCGCAGCCACGAGCAGTACTTC.

The chain has TRBV5-4 and TRBJ2-3; 12 nucleotides agree with TRBD2. Germline V lookup: CDR1 SGHNT, CDR2 YYREEE (reference sequence). Trimming at V came to 4 bases and at J to 5 bases, leaving 8 bases not matched to a gene. The CDR3 is 16 amino acids. CDR3 in amino acids: CASSLRTSGTGDTQYF. In nucleotides, the CDR3 is TGTGCCAGCAGCCTAAGGACTAGCGGGACGGGAGATACGCAGTATTTT.